A single sample gave rise to the 9 T cell receptor beta chains below, sequenced in a study of blood T cell repertoires in COVID-19 (TCRdb year 2020). The protocol used for the library was the immunoSEQ multiplex PCR assay. The immuneACCESS repertoire file appears here via TCRdb, limited to in-frame rearrangements. These files lack a portion of the clones; in checked studies, under half of the deficit traces to unresolved V genes, and the cause of the others is not known. The sample table lists 250,000 or so clones, around nine tenths of them with a count of one. The top ten hold roughly 10% of the sample. Sequenced input: PBMCs or T cells enriched from blood (not recorded which). These receptors all stem from a man younger than 40 who had recovered from COVID-19.

The chain joins TRBV28 to TRBJ1-2; 9 nucleotides align to TRBD1. J was trimmed by 5 bases and V by 5 bases; bases with no gene match: 6. The CDR3 spans 14 residues. Germline V CDR1 and CDR2: MDHEN, SYDVKM. CDR3 sequence reads: CASSGGQGGYGYTF. CDR3 nucleotide sequence: TGTGCCAGCAGTGGGGGACAGGGTGGGTATGGCTACACCTTC.

J is TRBJ1-5 and V is TRBV9, with D uncertain. Germline lookup yields CDR1 SGDLS and CDR2 YYNGEE. V was pared by 3 bases and J by 6 bases, with 10 bases between. The CDR3 loop spans 13 amino acids. CDR3 region: CASSGGNGQPQHF. The CDR3 DNA reads TGTGCCAGCAGCGGAGGCAATGGTCAGCCCCAGCATTTT. Drawing the rest from reference TRBV9 and TRBJ1-5, the complete variable domain is DSGVTQTPKHLITATGQRVTLRCSPRSGDLSVYWYQQSLDQGLQFLIQYYNGEERAKGNILERFSAQQFPDLHSELNLSSLELGDSALYFCASSGGNGQPQHFGDGTRLSIL.

The J gene is TRBJ2-7, the V gene TRBV27, with 8 bases identical to TRBD2. Losses at the gene ends were 5 bases for V and 4 bases for J; bases not matched to a gene: 7. From germline, CDR1 is MNHEY and CDR2 SMNVEV (reference sequence). This CDR3 comprises 14 residues. The CDR3 DNA is TGTGCCAGCAGTCCCCGCGGGGGGTTATACGAGCAGTACTTC. Its protein product is CASSPRGGLYEQYF.

The rearrangement uses TRBV5-5 and TRBJ2-7; D not certain. V was clipped by 0 bases and J by 2 bases, with 9 bases between them. This CDR3 is 14 amino acids long. Germline CDR1 SGHKS, CDR2 YYEKEE (reference sequence). CDR3 loop: CASSLALAAYEQYF. The CDR3 DNA is TGTGCCAGCAGCTTGGCCTTGGCCGCCTACGAGCAGTACTTC.

The J gene is TRBJ2-7, the V gene TRBV13, with TRBD1 matching 10 bases. The CDR3 sequence is 15 residues long. CDR1 PRHDT and CDR2 FYEKMQ come from the germline V gene (reference sequence). Germline trimming cut 7 bases from V and 2 bases from J; bases unmatched to any gene: 8. Here the CDR3 DNA reads TGTGCCAGCACACACCGGGACAGGGGCACCTACGAGCAGTACTTC. It is translated as CASTHRDRGTYEQYF.

The chain recombines TRBV14 with TRBJ2-1, with 11 bases aligning to TRBD2. Looked up from germline, CDR1 is SGHDN and CDR2 is FVKESK. V shed 6 bases, J shed 4 bases, and the junction held 2 bases outside the gene matches. The CDR3 has 14 residues. CDR3 sequence: CASSRLAGYNEQFF. CDR3 DNA sequence: TGTGCCAGCAGTAGACTAGCGGGGTACAATGAGCAGTTCTTC.

DNA for the CDR3: TGTGCCAGCAGCCCCCCCCGGGGATCCAACACTGAAGCTTTCTTT. The encoded protein is CASSPPRGSNTEAFF. The chain joins TRBV3-1 (or the pseudogene TRBV3-2) to TRBJ1-1; D gene uncertain. Between the trimmed V and J ends, which lost 4 bases and 2 bases, there was a span of 14 bases. CDR3 length: 15 amino acids. CDR1 and CDR2 from the germline V gene are LGHDT and YNNKEL (reference sequence).

The chain recombines TRBV4-1 with TRBJ2-7, with TRBD2 matching 7 bases. This CDR3 is 15 amino acids long. The V segment lost 3 bases and the J segment 2 bases; nucleotides outside the gene matches: 7. Germline V gives CDR1 MGHRA, CDR2 YSYEKL. As DNA, the CDR3 is TGCGCCAGCAGCCACTTGCTAGCGGACCCCTACGAGCAGTACTTC. This codes for CASSHLLADPYEQYF.

This chain uses TRBV7-9 with TRBJ1-1; no firm D call. Between the trimmed V and J ends, which lost 3 bases and 4 bases, there was a span of 12 bases. Germline V gene data show CDR1 as SEHNR and CDR2 as FQNEAQ (reference sequence). The CDR3 runs 14 residues. The CDR3 is CASSLSAAGTEAFF. CDR3 DNA: TGTGCCAGCAGCTTGAGTGCGGCTGGCACTGAAGCTTTCTTT. Full variable domain (missing parts from reference TRBV7-9 and TRBJ1-1): DTGVSQNPRHKITKRGQNVTFRCDPISEHNRLYWYRQTLGQGPEFLTYFQNEAQLEKSRLLSDRFSAERPKGSFSTLEIQRTEQGDSAMYLCASSLSAAGTEAFFGQGTRLTVV.